The source of this T cell receptor beta chain is a study of response to subunit inactivated influenza vaccine. As concerns this clonotype: The junction and the germline gene differ at one end; a read error may be behind it.

TCRdb re-derived calls from the RT-PCR reads in MiXCR, one entry per CDR3 protein. This table has about 540,000 distinct CDR3 sequences, under 30% appearing once. CDR1 KGHDR and CDR2 SFDVKD come from the germline V gene. This CDR3 is built from 14 residues. These data also featured in a second study, about T cells expressing NK-cell markers. Per that study: What made the TCR beta cDNA was 5'RACE template switching with UMIs. The study drew TCR beta repertoires from sorted CD3+CD56+NKG2C+, CD3+CD56+NKG2C- and CD3+CD56-NKG2C+ T cells. Several of the experiments relied on an anti-gamma-delta TCR antibody so that only alpha-beta TCR T cells were sorted. Top CD8+ clonotypes included the dominant CD3+CD56+NKG2C+ clonotypes in roughly 6 donors. The CD3+CD56-NKG2C+ fraction of a handful of donors was likewise dominated by these clonotypes.

The specimen comprised CD4+ T cells sorted from PBMCs, sampled 11 to 12 days after vaccination. The rearrangement links TRBV24-1 to TRBJ1-2, with 10 bases matching TRBD1. The source is a man aged 50-60 years who received an inactivated influenza vaccine. The CDR3 sequence: CATNDRTGGYGYTF. CDR3 nucleotides: TGTGCCACCAATGATAGGACAGGGGGCTATGGCTACACCTTC.